The present entry profiles one T cell receptor (beta chain) with its context. Its cognate antigen is unknown. The data belong to a study of cytomegalovirus exposure and HLA in healthy donors. CDR1 is SNHLY and CDR2 is FYNNEI in the germline V gene. Trimming cost V 6 bases and J 3 bases; bases outside gene matches: 2. The CDR3 is 13 residues long. PCR employed 60 Vbeta and 13 Jbeta primers. TCRdb's copy holds only in-frame clones and misses some; the assay was immunoSEQ multiplex PCR. This sample has approximately 40,000 clones, with 70% to 90% found just once. Study-level results: CMV antigen specificity of three CMV-associated chains was confirmed in vitro. A later examination showed that TCR association rates differed by HLA locus, with DRB1 most and HLA-C fewest. Later, an analysis showed that TCR beta chains associated with HLA were more clonally expanded than others that were equally common. A later analysis associated roughly 15,000 TCR beta sequences with HLA alleles at a 0.05 false discovery rate.

The sequence was obtained from a middle-aged woman in good health and CMV-seropositive. Sequencing was carried out using PBMCs. The rearrangement links TRBV2 to TRBJ1-5; 7 bases fit TRBD1. As DNA, the CDR3 is TGTGCCAGCAGGGGGACAGTCAATCAGCCCCAGCATTTT. Amino acids: CASRGTVNQPQHF.